This T cell receptor beta chain stems from a study of blood T cell repertoires in COVID-19. Sequenced by immunoSEQ multiplex PCR; TCRdb stores in-frame clones only, minus some. Among around 16,000 clones listed, 80% to 90% were seen once. Germline V gene data show CDR1 as SGDLS and CDR2 as YYNGEE. The CDR3 contains 15 residues. The germline V and J ends were trimmed by 0 bases and 3 bases, with 12 bases remaining between them. The sequence was collected from a man of 80 years or more with acute or convalescent COVID-19. The sequenced sample consisted of peripheral blood. The J gene is TRBJ1-2, the V gene TRBV9; a possible D gene is TRBD1 (6 bases). CDR3 DNA sequence: TGTGCCAGCAGCGTAGATTCAGGGGTGCACTATGGCTACACCTTC. Protein sequence: CASSVDSGVHYGYTF.